This T cell receptor (beta chain) appears in the sequencing data of a study of blood T cell repertoires in COVID-19. On the study more broadly: Sites in the United States, Italy and Spain provided acute and convalescent COVID-19 samples.

Study processing details: Cell counts per sample came from amplifying reference gene primers. Generated by immunoSEQ multiplex PCR, the TCRdb table keeps only in-frame clones and is missing some. V and J calls and clone size are those listed in that table; D and trimming were worked out from the DNA. Of 250,000 to 400,000 clones in the sample, around 90% are singletons; the top ten hold approximately 4.7%. From germline, CDR1 is MGHDK and CDR2 SYGVNS. The CDR3 loop spans 15 amino acids. The germline V and J ends were trimmed by 4 bases and 4 bases, with 14 bases remaining between them. Sequenced material: PBMCs or T cells enriched from blood (not recorded which). The clonotype originates from a man aged 60 to 75 who had recovered from COVID-19. The chain uses TRBV25-1 and TRBJ1-5, with D uncertain. The CDR3 region is CASSGLGSVNQPQHF. The CDR3 coding sequence is TGTGCCAGCAGTGGTCTTGGCAGCGTGAATCAGCCCCAGCATTTT.